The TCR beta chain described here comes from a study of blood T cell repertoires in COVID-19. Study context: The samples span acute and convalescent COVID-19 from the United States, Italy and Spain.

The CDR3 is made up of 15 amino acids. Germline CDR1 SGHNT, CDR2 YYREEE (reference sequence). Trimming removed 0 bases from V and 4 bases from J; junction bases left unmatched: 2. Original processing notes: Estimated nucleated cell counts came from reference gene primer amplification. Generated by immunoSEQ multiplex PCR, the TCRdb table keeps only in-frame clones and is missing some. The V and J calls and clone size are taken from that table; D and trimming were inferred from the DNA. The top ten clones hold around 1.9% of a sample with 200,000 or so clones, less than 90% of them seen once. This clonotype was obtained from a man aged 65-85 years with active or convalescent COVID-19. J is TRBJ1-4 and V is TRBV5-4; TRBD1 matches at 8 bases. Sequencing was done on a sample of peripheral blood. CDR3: CASSLETGGNEKLFF. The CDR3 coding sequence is TGTGCCAGCAGCTTGGAAACAGGGGGTAATGAAAAACTGTTTTTT. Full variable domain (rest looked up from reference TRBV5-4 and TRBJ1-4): ETGVTQSPTHLIKTRGQQVTLRCSSQSGHNTVSWYQQALGQGPQFIFQYYREEENGRGNFPPRFSGLQFPNYSSELNVNALELDDSALYLCASSLETGGNEKLFFGSGTQLSVL.